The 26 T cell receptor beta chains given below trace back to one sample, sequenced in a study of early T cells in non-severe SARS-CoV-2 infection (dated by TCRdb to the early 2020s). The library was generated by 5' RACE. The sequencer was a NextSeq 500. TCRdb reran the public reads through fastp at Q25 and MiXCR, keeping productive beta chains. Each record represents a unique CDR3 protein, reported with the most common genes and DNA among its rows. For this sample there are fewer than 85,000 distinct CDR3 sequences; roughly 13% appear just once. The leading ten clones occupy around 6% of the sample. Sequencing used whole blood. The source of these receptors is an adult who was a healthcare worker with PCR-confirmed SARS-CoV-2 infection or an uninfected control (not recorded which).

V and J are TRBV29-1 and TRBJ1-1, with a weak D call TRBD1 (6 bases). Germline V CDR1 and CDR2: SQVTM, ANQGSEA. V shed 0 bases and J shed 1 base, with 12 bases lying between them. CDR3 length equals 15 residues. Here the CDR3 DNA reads TGCAGCGTTGAAGAACGGGGGGGCAGGAACACTGAAGCTTTCTTT. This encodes CSVEERGGRNTEAFF. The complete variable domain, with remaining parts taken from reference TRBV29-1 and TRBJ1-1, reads SAVISQKPSRDICQRGTSLTIQCQVDSQVTMMFWYRQQPGQSLTLIATANQGSEATYESGFVIDKFPISRPNLTFSTLTVSNMSPEDSSIYLCSVEERGGRNTEAFFGQGTRLTVV.

The CDR3 nucleotides are TGTGCCAGCAGGACCGGACAGGGGGCGGTTAACTATGGCTACACCTTC. Translated, it gives CASRTGQGAVNYGYTF. V and J are TRBV2 and TRBJ1-2; TRBD1 matches 11 bases. With 6 bases clipped from V and 1 base from J, the junction kept 7 bases outside the gene matches. In germline, CDR1 is SNHLY, CDR2 FYNNEI. The CDR3 is 16 residues long.

As DNA, the CDR3 is TGCAGCGTTCTAAGTGGGGACGGTAATTTTGATCAGCCCCAGCATTTT. Translation: CSVLSGDGNFDQPQHF. The rearrangement joins TRBV29-1 to TRBJ1-5, with D maybe TRBD1 (5 bases). Deletions cut 5 bases from V and 5 bases from J, with 22 bases between. The CDR3 is 16 amino acids. CDR1 and CDR2 from the germline V gene are SQVTM and ANQGSEA.

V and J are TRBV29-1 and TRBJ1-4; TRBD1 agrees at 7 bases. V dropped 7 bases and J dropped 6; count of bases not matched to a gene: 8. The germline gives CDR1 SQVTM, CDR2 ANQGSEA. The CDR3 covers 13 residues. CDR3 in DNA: TGCAGCGCGGGGGGAACAGGGGATGAAAAACTGTTTTTT. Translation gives CSAGGTGDEKLFF.

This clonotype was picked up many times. The CDR3 DNA is TGTGCCAGCTCACCCGGAGGGAGAGATTCACCCCTCCACTTT. Translation gives CASSPGGRDSPLHF. The V gene is TRBV18, the J gene TRBJ1-6, with D uncertain. Germline V gene lookup returns CDR1 KGHSH and CDR2 LQKENI. Between the trimmed V and J ends, which lost 3 bases and 8 bases, there was a span of 11 bases. This CDR3 is 14 amino acids long.

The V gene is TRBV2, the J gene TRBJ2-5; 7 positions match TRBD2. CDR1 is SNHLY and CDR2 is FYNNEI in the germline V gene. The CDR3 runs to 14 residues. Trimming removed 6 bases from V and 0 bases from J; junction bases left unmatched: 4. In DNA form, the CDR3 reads TGTGCCAGCAGCTGGGGGGGTCACCAAGAGACCCAGTACTTC. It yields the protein CASSWGGHQETQYF.

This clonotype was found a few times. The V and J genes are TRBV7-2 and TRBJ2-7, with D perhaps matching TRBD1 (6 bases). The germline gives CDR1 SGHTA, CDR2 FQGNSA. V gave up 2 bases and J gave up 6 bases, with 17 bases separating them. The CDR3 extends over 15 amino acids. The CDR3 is CASSLITWGPREQYF. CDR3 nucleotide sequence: TGTGCCAGCAGCTTAATCACTTGGGGGCCGCGCGAGCAGTACTTC.

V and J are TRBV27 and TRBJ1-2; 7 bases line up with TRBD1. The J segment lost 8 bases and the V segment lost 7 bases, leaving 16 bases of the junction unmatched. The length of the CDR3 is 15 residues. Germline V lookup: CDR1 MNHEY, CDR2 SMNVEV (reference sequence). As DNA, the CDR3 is TGTGCCAGCACCTCATCTCATGACAGGGAGCACGGCTACACCTTC. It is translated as CASTSSHDREHGYTF.

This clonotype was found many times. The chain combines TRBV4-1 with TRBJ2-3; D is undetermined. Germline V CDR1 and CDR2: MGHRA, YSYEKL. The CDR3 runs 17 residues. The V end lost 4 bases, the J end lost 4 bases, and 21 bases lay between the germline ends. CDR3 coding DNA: TGCGCCAGCAGCCTAAGGGTTGGGCAATCTGGTGCAGATACGCAGTATTTT. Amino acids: CASSLRVGQSGADTQYF.

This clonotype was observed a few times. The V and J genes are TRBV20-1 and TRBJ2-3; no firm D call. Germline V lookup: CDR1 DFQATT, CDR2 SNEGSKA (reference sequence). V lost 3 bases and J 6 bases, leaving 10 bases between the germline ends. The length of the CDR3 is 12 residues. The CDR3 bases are TGCAGTGCTAGCGATAGACGGGATACGCAGTATTTT. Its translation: CSASDRRDTQYF.

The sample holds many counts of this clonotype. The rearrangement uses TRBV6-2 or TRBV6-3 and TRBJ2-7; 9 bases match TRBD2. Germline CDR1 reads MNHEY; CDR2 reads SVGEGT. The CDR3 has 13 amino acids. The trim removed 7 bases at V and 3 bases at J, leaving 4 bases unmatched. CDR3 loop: CASMRTSVYEQYF. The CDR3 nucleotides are TGTGCCAGCATGAGGACTAGCGTCTACGAGCAGTACTTC.

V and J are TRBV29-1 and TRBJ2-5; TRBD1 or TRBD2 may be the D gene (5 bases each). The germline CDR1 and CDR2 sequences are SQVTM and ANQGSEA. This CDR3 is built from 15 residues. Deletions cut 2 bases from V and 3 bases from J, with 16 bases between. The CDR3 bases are TGCAGCGTTGAACGGTGGGACGGTGATGAAGAGACCCAGTACTTC. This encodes CSVERWDGDEETQYF.

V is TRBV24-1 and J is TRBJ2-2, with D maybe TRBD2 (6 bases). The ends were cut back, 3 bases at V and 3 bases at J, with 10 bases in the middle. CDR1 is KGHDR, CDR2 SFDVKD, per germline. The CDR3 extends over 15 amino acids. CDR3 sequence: CATSDPQRDTGELFF. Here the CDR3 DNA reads TGTGCCACCAGTGATCCTCAGCGGGACACCGGGGAGCTGTTTTTT.

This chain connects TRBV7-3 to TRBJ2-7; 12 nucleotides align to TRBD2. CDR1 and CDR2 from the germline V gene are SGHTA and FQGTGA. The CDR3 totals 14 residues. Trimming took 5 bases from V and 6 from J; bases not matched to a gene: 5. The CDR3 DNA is TGTGCCAGCAGCCCCGGACTAGCGGGGAGCGAGCAGTACTTC. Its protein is CASSPGLAGSEQYF.

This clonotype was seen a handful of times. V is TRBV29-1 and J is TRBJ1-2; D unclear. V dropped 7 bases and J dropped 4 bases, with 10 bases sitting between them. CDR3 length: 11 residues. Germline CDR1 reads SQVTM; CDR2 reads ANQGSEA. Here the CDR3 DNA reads TGCAGCGCCGGAGAGGTCTATGGCTACACCTTC. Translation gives CSAGEVYGYTF.

CDR3 bases: TGCGCCAGCAGTCCGCAGCGAAGCCATTCACCCCTCCACTTT. Its protein product is CASSPQRSHSPLHF. This rearrangement joins TRBV5-1 to TRBJ1-6; unclear D gene. In germline, CDR1 is SGHRS, CDR2 YFSETQ. The CDR3 runs 14 residues. V was clipped by 5 bases and J by 8 bases, with 14 bases between them.

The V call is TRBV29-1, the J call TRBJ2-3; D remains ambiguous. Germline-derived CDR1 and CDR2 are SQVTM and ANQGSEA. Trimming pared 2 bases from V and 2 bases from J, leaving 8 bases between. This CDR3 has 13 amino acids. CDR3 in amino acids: CSVEFRYTDTQYF. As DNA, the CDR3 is TGCAGCGTTGAATTTCGGTACACAGATACGCAGTATTTT.

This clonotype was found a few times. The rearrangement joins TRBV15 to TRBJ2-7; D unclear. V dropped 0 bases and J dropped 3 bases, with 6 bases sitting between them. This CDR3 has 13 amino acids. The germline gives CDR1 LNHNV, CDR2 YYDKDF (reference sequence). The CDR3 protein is CATSRESFYEQYF. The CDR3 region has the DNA TGTGCCACCAGCAGAGAATCTTTCTACGAGCAGTACTTC.

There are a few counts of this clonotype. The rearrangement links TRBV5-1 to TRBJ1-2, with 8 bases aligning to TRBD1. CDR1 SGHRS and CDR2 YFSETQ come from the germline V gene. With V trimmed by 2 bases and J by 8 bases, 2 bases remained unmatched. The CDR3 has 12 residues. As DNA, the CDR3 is TGCGCCAGCAGCTTTGGACAGGGAGGCTACACCTTC. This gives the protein CASSFGQGGYTF. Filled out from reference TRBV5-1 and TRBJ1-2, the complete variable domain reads KAGVTQTPRYLIKTRGQQVTLSCSPISGHRSVSWYQQTPGQGLQFLFEYFSETQRNKGNFPGRFSGRQFSNSRSEMNVSTLELGDSALYLCASSFGQGGYTFGSGTRLTVV.

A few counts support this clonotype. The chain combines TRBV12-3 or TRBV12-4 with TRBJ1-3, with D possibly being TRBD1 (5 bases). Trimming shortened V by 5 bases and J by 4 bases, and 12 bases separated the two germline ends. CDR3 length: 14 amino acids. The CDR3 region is CASSLGESGNTIYF. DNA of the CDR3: TGTGCCAGCAGTCTAGGGGAGTCCGGAAACACCATATATTTT.

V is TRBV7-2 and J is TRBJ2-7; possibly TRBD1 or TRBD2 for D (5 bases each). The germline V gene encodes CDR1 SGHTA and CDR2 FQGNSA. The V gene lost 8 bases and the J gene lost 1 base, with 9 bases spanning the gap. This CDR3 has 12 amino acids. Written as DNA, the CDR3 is TGTGCCAGCTCCTGGGGGTCCTACGAGCAGTACTTC. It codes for CASSWGSYEQYF.

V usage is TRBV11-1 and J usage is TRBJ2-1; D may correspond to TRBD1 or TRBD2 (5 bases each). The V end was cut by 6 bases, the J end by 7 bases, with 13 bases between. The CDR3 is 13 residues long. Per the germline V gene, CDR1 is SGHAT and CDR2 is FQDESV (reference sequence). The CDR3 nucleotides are TGTGCCAGCAGACGTAAAGAGGGGAATGAGCAGTTCTTC. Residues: CASRRKEGNEQFF.

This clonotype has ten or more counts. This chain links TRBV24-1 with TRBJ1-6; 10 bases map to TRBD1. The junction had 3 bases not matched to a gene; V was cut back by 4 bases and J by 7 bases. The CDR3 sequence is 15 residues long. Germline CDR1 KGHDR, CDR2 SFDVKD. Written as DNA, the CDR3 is TGTGCCACCAGTGAGGGACAGGGGAAGAATTCACCCCTCCACTTT. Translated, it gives CATSEGQGKNSPLHF.

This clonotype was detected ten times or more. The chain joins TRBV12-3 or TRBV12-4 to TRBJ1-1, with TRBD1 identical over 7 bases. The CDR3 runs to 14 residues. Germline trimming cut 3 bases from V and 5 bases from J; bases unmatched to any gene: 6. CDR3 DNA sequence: TGTGCCAGCAGTTTCTACAGGGGTAGTACTGAAGCTTTCTTT. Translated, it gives CASSFYRGSTEAFF.

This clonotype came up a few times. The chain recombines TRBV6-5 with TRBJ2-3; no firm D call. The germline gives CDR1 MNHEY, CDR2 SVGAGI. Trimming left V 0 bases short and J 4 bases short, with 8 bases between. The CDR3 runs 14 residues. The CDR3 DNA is TGTGCCAGCAGTTACTCTTGGCAGTCAGATACGCAGTATTTT. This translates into CASSYSWQSDTQYF.

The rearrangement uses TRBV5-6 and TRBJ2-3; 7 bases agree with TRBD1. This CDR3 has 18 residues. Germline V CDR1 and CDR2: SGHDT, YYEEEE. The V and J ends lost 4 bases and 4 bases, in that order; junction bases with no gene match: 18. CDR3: CASSPFREGALGPDTQYF. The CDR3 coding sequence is TGTGCCAGCAGCCCATTCCGCGAGGGGGCGCTAGGGCCAGATACGCAGTATTTT.